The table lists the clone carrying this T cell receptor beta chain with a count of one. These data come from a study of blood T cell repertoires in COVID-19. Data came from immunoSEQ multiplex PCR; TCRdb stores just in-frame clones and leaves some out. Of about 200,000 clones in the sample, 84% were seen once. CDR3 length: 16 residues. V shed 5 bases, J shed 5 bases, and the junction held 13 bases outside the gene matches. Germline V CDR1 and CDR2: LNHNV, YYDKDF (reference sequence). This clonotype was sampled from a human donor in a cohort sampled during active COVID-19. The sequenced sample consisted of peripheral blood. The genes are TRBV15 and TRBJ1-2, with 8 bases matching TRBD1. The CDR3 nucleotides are TGTGCCACCAGCTTCCGTCGGGTCCGACAGGGGTATGGCTACACCTTC. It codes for CATSFRRVRQGYGYTF. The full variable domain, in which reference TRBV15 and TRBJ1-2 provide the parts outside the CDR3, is DAMVIQNPRYQVTQFGKPVTLSCSQTLNHNVMYWYQQKSSQAPKLLFHYYDKDFNNEADTPDNFQSRRPNTSFCFLDIRSPGLGDTAMYLCATSFRRVRQGYGYTFGSGTRLTVV.